Each of the 2 T cell receptor beta chains below was sequenced from the same sample in a study of OX40 agonist ivuxolimab in advanced cancers. This table comes from immunoSEQ multiplex PCR, and its TCRdb copy is limited to in-frame clones, with some not included. This sample has under 55,000 clones, with approximately 80% found just once. Here the sequenced sample was CD4+ or CD8+ T cells sorted from blood, taken in a trial of the OX40 agonist ivuxolimab. The receptors here all came from an adult with an advanced solid tumor such as melanoma, head and neck, liver or kidney cancer.

The chain has TRBV2 and TRBJ2-5; the D gene is possibly TRBD2 (6 bases). V was pared by 7 bases and J by 5 bases, with 17 bases between. CDR3 size: 14 residues. Germline V gene lookup returns CDR1 SNHLY and CDR2 FYNNEI. Here the CDR3 reads CASTGLAVWETQYF. DNA of the CDR3: TGTGCCAGCACGGGACTCGCCGTCTGGGAGACCCAGTACTTC.

The V and J genes are TRBV19 and TRBJ2-7, with D perhaps matching TRBD2 (6 bases). There are 14 residues in the CDR3. The V gene's germline CDR1 is LNHDA and CDR2 SQIVND (reference sequence). Trimming shortened V by 7 bases and J by 7 bases, and 20 bases separated the two germline ends. The CDR3 DNA sequence: TGTGCCAGTACCCGGAACTACGGGAGTGGGGAGCAGTACTTC. Amino acid sequence: CASTRNYGSGEQYF. The full variable domain, with the rest looked up from reference TRBV19 and TRBJ2-7, is DGGITQSPKYLFRKEGQNVTLSCEQNLNHDAMYWYRQDPGQGLRLIYYSQIVNDFQKGDIAEGYSVSREKKESFPLTVTSAQKNPTAFYLCASTRNYGSGEQYFGPGTRLTVT.